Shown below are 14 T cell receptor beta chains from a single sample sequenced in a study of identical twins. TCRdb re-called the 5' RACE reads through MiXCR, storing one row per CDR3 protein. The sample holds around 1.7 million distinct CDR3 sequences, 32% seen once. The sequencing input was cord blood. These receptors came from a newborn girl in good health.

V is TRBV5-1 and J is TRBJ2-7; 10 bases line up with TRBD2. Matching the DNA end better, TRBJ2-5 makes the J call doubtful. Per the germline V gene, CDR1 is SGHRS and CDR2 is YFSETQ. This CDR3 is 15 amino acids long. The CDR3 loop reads CASSLGIAGGETQYF. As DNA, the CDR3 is TGCGCCAGCAGCTTGGGGATAGCGGGAGGAGAGACCCAGTACTTC.

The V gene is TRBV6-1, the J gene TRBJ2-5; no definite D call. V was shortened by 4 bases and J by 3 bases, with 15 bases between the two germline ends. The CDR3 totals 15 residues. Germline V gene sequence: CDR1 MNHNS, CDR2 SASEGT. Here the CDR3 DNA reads TGTGCCAGCAGTGGGGCAGGAACGGCAAAAGAGACCCAGTACTTC. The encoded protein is CASSGAGTAKETQYF.

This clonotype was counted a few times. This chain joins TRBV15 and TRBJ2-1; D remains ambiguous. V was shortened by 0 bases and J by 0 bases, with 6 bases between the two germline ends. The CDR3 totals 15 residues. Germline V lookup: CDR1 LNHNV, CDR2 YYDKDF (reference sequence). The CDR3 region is CATSRDTSSYNEQFF. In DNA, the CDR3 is TGTGCCACCAGCAGAGACACCAGCTCCTACAATGAGCAGTTCTTC.

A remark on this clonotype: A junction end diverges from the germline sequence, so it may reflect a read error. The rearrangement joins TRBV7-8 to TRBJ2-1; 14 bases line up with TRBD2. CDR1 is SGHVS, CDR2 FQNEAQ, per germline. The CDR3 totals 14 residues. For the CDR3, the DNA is TGTACCAGCAGCCCGGGACTAGCGGGGGATGAGCAGTTCTTC. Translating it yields CTSSPGLAGDEQFF.

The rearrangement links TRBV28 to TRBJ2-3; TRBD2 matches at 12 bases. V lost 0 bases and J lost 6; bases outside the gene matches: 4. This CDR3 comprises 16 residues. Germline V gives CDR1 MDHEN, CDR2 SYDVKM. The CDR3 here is CASSLWGLAGGDTQYF. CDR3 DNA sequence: TGTGCCAGCAGTTTATGGGGCCTAGCGGGAGGGGATACGCAGTATTTT. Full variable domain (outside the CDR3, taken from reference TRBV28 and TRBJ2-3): DVKVTQSSRYLVKRTGEKVFLECVQDMDHENMFWYRQDPGLGLRLIYFSYDVKMKEKGDIPEGYSVSREKKERFSLILESASTNQTSMYLCASSLWGLAGGDTQYFGPGTRLTVL.

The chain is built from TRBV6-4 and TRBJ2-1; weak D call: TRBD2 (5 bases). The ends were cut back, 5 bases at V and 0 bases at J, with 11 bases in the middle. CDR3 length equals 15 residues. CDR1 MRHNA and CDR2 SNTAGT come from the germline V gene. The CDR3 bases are TGTGCCAGCAGTACCGACTATAACTCCTACAATGAGCAGTTCTTC. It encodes CASSTDYNSYNEQFF.

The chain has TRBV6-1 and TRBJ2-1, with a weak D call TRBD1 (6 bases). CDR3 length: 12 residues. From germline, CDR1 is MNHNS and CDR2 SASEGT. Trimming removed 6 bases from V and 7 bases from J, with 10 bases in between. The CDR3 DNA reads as TGTGCCAGCAGACAGGGAACTAATGAGCAGTTCTTC. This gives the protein CASRQGTNEQFF.

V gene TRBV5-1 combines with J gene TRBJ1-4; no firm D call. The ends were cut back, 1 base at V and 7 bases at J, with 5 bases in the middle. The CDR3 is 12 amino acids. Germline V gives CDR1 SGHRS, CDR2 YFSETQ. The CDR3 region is CASSLSFEKLFF. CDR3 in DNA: TGCGCCAGCAGCTTGAGTTTTGAAAAACTGTTTTTT.

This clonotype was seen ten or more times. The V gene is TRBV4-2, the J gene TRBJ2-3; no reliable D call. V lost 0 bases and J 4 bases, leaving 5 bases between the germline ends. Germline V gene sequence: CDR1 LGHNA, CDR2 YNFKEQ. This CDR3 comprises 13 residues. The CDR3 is CASSQDPPDTQYF. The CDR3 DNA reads TGTGCCAGCAGCCAAGATCCTCCAGATACGCAGTATTTT.

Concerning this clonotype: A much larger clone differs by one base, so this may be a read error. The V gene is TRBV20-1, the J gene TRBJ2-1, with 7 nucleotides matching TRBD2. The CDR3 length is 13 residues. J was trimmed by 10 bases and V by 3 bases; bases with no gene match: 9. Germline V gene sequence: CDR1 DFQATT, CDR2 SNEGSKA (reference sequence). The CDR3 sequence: CSASGGKTYEQFF. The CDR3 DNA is TGCAGTGCTAGCGGGGGGAAGACCTACGAGCAGTTCTTC.

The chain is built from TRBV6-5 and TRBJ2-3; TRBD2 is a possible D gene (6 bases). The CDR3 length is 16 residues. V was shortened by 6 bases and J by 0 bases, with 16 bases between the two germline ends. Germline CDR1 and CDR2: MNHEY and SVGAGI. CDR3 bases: TGTGCCAGCAGGGCCGTTAGGAGGGCTAGCACAGATACGCAGTATTTT. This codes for CASRAVRRASTDTQYF.

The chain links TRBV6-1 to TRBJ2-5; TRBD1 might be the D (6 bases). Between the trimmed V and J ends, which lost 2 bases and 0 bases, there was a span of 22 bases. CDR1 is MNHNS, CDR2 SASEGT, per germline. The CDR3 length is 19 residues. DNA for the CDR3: TGTGCCAGCAGTGAACGGTCGCTTCAGACAGGACGGTACCAAGAGACCCAGTACTTC. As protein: CASSERSLQTGRYQETQYF.

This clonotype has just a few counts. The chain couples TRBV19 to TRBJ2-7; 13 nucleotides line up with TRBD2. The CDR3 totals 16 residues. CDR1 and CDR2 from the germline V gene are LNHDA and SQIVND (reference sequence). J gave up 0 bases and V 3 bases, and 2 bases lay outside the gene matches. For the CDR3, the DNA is TGTGCCAGTAGTATGGGACTAGCGGGGAGCTCCTACGAGCAGTACTTC. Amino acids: CASSMGLAGSSYEQYF.

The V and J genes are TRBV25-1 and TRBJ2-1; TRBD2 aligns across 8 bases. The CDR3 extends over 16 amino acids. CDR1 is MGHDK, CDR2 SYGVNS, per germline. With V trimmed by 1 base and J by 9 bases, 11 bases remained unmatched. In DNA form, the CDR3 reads TGTGCCAGCAGTGAATCGCGACTAGCGTTATCGAGTGAGCAGTTCTTC. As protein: CASSESRLALSSEQFF.